The 21 T cell receptor beta chains listed next were all sequenced from one sample in a study of blood T cells in healthy people across ages. The second PCR ran roughly 6 to 11 cycles with a sample-barcoded 5' primer and J-beta primers. TCRdb independently ran MiXCR on the 5' RACE reads; one entry per CDR3 protein. The profile shows hundreds of thousands of distinct CDR3 sequences, under 25% of them singletons. Sample: blood. The receptor source for this set is a man in his 70s in good health.

Concerning this clonotype: Mismatch with germline at one junction end may stem from a read error. The chain couples TRBV12-3 or TRBV12-4 to TRBJ2-7; the match to TRBD2 covers 10 bases. The CDR3 spans 15 residues. This chain's CDR3 is CASSVAGGGSYEQYF. CDR3 DNA sequence: TGTGCCAGCAGTGTAGCGGGAGGTGGATCCTACGAGCAGTACTTC.

The chain employs TRBV7-9 and TRBJ2-5, with 10 bases identical to TRBD2. V was pared by 1 base and J by 0 bases, with 8 bases of the junction left unmatched. CDR1 is SEHNR and CDR2 is FQNEAQ in the germline V gene (reference sequence). The CDR3 is 18 residues long. DNA of the CDR3: TGTGCCAGCAGCTTAGGCACTAGCGGGATTATCTACCAAGAGACCCAGTACTTC. Translated, it gives CASSLGTSGIIYQETQYF.

This clonotype has ten or more counts. The J gene is TRBJ2-4, the V gene TRBV24-1; D tentatively reads TRBD1 or TRBD2 (5 bases each). This CDR3 has 14 amino acids. V was clipped by 1 base and J by 9 bases, with 12 bases between them. In germline, CDR1 is KGHDR, CDR2 SFDVKD. CDR3 sequence reads: CATSDFRDLLIQYF. CDR3 DNA: TGTGCCACCAGTGATTTTAGGGACCTTCTCATTCAGTACTTC.

This sequence joins TRBV18 and TRBJ2-2, with TRBD2 as a possible D gene (6 bases). Trimming removed 2 bases at V and 0 bases at J, with 10 bases between. This CDR3 has 16 amino acids. The germline gives CDR1 KGHSH, CDR2 LQKENI. For the CDR3, the DNA is TGTGCCAGCTCACCATCTAGCGTAACGAACACCGGGGAGCTGTTTTTT. It codes for CASSPSSVTNTGELFF.

This clonotype appeared many times. The rearrangement uses TRBV9 and TRBJ2-1; D gene uncertain. The CDR3 consists of 15 residues. V was trimmed by 0 bases and J by 10 bases, leaving 17 bases between them. Germline values: CDR1 SGDLS, CDR2 YYNGEE. CDR3 amino acids: CASSVVPGPQKEQFF. CDR3 bases: TGTGCCAGCAGCGTAGTTCCAGGACCTCAAAAAGAGCAGTTCTTC.

The chain is built from TRBV28 and TRBJ1-1; D is uncertain. Trimming removed 2 bases at V and 5 bases at J, with 9 bases between. The CDR3 is made up of 13 amino acids. Germline V gene sequence: CDR1 MDHEN, CDR2 SYDVKM. The CDR3 region is CASSLIGRTEAFF. CDR3 nucleotide sequence: TGTGCCAGCAGTTTAATAGGGCGTACTGAAGCTTTCTTT.

The J gene is TRBJ2-5, the V gene TRBV6-2 or TRBV6-3; TRBD1 might be the D (5 bases). Germline values: CDR1 MNHEY, CDR2 SVGEGT. CDR3 length: 15 residues. The V end was cut by 2 bases, the J end by 2 bases, with 12 bases between. CDR3 sequence: CASSYIPDIQETQYF. As DNA, the CDR3 is TGTGCCAGCAGTTACATACCGGACATACAAGAGACCCAGTACTTC.

The chain uses TRBV7-3 and TRBJ1-1; maybe TRBD1 (6 bases). The V end was cut by 4 bases, the J end by 6 bases, with 12 bases between. In germline, CDR1 is SGHTA, CDR2 FQGTGA. The CDR3 is 13 residues long. This CDR3 is CASSSVQGAEAFF. In nucleotides, the CDR3 is TGTGCCAGCAGCTCCGTACAGGGCGCTGAAGCTTTCTTT.

This clonotype has only a few counts. Compared with germline, one end of the junction differs, possibly owing to a read error. DNA of the CDR3: TGCGCCAGCAGCCCCACTAGCGGGATACAAAATGAGCAGCTCTTC. The encoded protein is CASSPTSGIQNEQLF. The rearrangement uses TRBV5-1 and TRBJ2-5, with TRBD2 identical over 10 bases. This CDR3 region has 15 residues. The germline V gene has CDR1 SGHRS and CDR2 YFSETQ.

The table lists this clonotype with a few counts. The V and J genes are TRBV12-3 or TRBV12-4 and TRBJ2-5, with no clear D. The assigned J gene may be wrong: the sequence end matches TRBJ2-1 better. The length of the CDR3 is 13 residues. The CDR3 region is CASRPTLPAEQFF. In DNA, the CDR3 is TGTGCCAGCAGGCCGACCCTCCCGGCTGAGCAGTTCTTC.

On this clonotype itself: At one of its ends the junction is not consistent with the germline gene, which may arise from a read error. V gene TRBV5-1 combines with J gene TRBJ2-1, with D perhaps assigned TRBD1 or TRBD2 (5 bases each). This CDR3 is 13 amino acids long. Germline CDR1 SGHRS, CDR2 YFSETQ. The CDR3 region is CASSLATVNEQFF. CDR3 sequence (DNA): TGTGCCAGCAGCTTAGCGACAGTCAATGAGCAGTTCTTC.

The table lists this clonotype with a few counts. The gene calls are TRBV6-2 or TRBV6-3 and TRBJ2-5, with unresolved D. Germline CDR1 and CDR2: MNHEY and SVGEGT. The CDR3 loop spans 13 amino acids. V gave up 0 bases and J gave up 3 bases, with 5 bases separating them. The CDR3 sequence: CASSYSTEETQYF. CDR3 in DNA: TGTGCCAGCAGTTACTCGACGGAAGAGACCCAGTACTTC.

The chain has TRBV5-5 and TRBJ2-1; D may be TRBD2 (5 bases). The V end lost 0 bases, the J end lost 0 bases, and 10 bases lay between the germline ends. Germline V lookup: CDR1 SGHKS, CDR2 YYEKEE (reference sequence). CDR3 length: 16 residues. The CDR3 coding sequence is TGTGCCAGCAGCTTGGGGGTAGCGACCTCCTACAATGAGCAGTTCTTC. Translated: CASSLGVATSYNEQFF.

This clonotype was recorded a few times. The gene calls are TRBV4-2 and TRBJ2-3; D not resolved. CDR3 length: 13 residues. CDR1 is LGHNA, CDR2 YNFKEQ, per germline. V shed 0 bases and J shed 6 bases, with 7 bases lying between them. CDR3 residues: CASSQEGPDTQYF. CDR3 bases: TGTGCCAGCAGCCAAGAAGGACCGGATACGCAGTATTTT.

About this clonotype itself: One end of the junction fails to match germline, which may point to a read error. The chain links TRBV20-1 to TRBJ1-1, with D tentatively TRBD1 (6 bases). This CDR3 comprises 14 residues. The germline V gene encodes CDR1 DFQATT and CDR2 SNEGSKA (reference sequence). CDR3 nucleotides: TGCAGTACTAGAGATGAGCAGGGGTTGGCTGAAGCTTTCTTT. This sequence encodes CSTRDEQGLAEAFF.

The J gene is TRBJ1-5, the V gene TRBV24-1, with 9 bases fitting TRBD1. This CDR3 is built from 12 residues. With V trimmed by 7 bases and J by 8 bases, 2 bases remained unmatched. Germline-derived CDR1 and CDR2 are KGHDR and SFDVKD. DNA of the CDR3: TGTGCCACCAGCGACAGGGGGAAGCCCCAGCATTTT. This codes for CATSDRGKPQHF.

This clonotype is a singleton in its sample. The gene calls are TRBV5-1 and TRBJ2-3; a weak D match, TRBD1 (5 bases). The CDR3 loop spans 14 amino acids. V lost 4 bases and J lost 5, with 14 bases in between. Germline V gene lookup returns CDR1 SGHRS and CDR2 YFSETQ. In DNA form, the CDR3 reads TGCGCCAGCAGCCTAGGTGGGGCAGGAGATACGCAGTATTTT. Protein: CASSLGGAGDTQYF.

V is TRBV20-1 and J is TRBJ2-2; TRBD2 is a possible D gene (5 bases). Germline V lookup: CDR1 DFQATT, CDR2 SNEGSKA (reference sequence). V was shortened by 5 bases and J by 1 base, with 8 bases between the two germline ends. The CDR3 runs 13 residues. In DNA, the CDR3 is TGCAGTGCTTGGAGCGGGAACACCGGGGAGCTGTTTTTT. Translation: CSAWSGNTGELFF.

This clonotype occurred once. Relative to the germline gene, one junction end is altered; a read error may explain this. The chain has TRBV7-7 and TRBJ2-5; 7 bases are a match to TRBD1. Germline V gives CDR1 SSHAT, CDR2 FNYEAQ (reference sequence). This CDR3 comprises 13 residues. The CDR3 protein is CASSTGQMETQYF. The CDR3 DNA sequence: TGTGCTAGCAGCACGGGACAGATGGAGACCCAGTACTTC.

As DNA, the CDR3 is TGTGCCACCCACCCCTATGCGGGGAGCACAGATACGCAGTATTTT. It is translated as CATHPYAGSTDTQYF. The chain carries TRBV6-5 and TRBJ2-3, with a possible D match to TRBD2 (6 bases). Deletions cut 10 bases from V and 0 bases from J, with 17 bases between. Germline V gives CDR1 MNHEY, CDR2 SVGAGI. The CDR3 contains 15 residues.

The rearrangement uses TRBV3-1 and TRBJ1-2, with D possibly matching TRBD1 (5 bases). This CDR3 spans 12 amino acids. Germline V gene data show CDR1 as LGHDT and CDR2 as YNNKEL (reference sequence). Trimming cost V 11 bases and J 3 bases, with 13 bases left between them. CDR3 region: CAASGTDYGYTF. In DNA form, the CDR3 reads TGTGCCGCCTCGGGGACGGACTATGGCTACACCTTC.